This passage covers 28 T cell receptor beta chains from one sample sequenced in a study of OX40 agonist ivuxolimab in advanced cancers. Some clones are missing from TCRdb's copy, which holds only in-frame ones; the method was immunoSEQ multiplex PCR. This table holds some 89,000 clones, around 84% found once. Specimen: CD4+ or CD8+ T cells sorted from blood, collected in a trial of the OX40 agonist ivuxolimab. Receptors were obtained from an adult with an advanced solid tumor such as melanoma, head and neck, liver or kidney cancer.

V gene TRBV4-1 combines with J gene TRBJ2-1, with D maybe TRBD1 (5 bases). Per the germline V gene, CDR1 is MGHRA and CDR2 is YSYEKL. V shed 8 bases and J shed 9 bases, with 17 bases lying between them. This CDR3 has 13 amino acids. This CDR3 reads CASAKETAGEQFF. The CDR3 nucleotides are TGCGCCAGCGCCAAAGAGACAGCAGGTGAGCAGTTCTTC.

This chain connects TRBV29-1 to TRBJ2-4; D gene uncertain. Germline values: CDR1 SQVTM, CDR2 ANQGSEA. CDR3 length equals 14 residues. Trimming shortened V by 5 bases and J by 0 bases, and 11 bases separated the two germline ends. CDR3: CSVIGDLAKNIQYF. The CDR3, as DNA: TGCAGCGTTATAGGCGACCTAGCCAAAAACATTCAGTACTTC. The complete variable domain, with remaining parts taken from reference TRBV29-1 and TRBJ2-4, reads SAVISQKPSRDICQRGTSLTIQCQVDSQVTMMFWYRQQPGQSLTLIATANQGSEATYESGFVIDKFPISRPNLTFSTLTVSNMSPEDSSIYLCSVIGDLAKNIQYFGAGTRLSVL.

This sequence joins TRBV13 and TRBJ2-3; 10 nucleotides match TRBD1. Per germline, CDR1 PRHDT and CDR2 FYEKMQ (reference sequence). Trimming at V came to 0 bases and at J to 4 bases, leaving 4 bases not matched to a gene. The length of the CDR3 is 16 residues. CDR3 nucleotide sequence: TGTGCCAGCAGCTTAGGCCGGGACAGGGGAGCAGATACGCAGTATTTT. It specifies CASSLGRDRGADTQYF.

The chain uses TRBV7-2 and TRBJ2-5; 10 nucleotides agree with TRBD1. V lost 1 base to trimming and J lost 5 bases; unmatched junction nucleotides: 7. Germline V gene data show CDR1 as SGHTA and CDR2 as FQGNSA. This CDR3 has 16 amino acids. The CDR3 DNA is TGTGCCAGCAGCTTAGTAGGGACAGGGGATCGTGAGACCCAGTACTTC. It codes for CASSLVGTGDRETQYF.

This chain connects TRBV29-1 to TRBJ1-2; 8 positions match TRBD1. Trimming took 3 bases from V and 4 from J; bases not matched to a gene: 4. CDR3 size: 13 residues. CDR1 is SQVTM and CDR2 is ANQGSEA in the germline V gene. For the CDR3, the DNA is TGCAGCGTTGATAGTACAGGGGGCTATGGCTACACCTTC. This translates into CSVDSTGGYGYTF.

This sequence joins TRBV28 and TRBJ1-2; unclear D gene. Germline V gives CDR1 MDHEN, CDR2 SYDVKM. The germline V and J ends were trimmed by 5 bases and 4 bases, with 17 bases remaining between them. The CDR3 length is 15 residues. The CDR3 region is CASSEPGPSPYGYTF. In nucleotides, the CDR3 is TGTGCCAGCAGTGAACCGGGCCCCAGCCCCTATGGCTACACCTTC.

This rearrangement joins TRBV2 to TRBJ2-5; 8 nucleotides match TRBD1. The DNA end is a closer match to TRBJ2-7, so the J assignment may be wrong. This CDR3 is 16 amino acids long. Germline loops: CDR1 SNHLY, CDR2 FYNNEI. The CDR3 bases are TGTGCCAGCTGGACTACAGGGGGTCTGAGCTCCTACGAGCAGTACTTC. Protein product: CASWTTGGLSSYEQYF.

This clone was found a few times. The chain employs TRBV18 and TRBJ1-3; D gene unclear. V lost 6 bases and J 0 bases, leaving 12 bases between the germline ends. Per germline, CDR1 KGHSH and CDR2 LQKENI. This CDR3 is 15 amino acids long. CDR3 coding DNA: TGTGCCAGCTCCCCGTTTGGAGACTCTGGAAACACCATATATTTT. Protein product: CASSPFGDSGNTIYF.

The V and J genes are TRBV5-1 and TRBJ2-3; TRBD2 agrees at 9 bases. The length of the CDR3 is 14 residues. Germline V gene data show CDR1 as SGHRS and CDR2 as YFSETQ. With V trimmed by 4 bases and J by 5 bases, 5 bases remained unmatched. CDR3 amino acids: CASSPGLAEDTQYF. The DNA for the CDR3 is TGCGCCAGCAGCCCGGGACTAGCAGAAGATACGCAGTATTTT.

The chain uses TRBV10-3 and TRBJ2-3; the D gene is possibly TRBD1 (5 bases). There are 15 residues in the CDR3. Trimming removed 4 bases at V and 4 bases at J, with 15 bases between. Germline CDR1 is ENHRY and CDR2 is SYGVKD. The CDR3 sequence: CAISGSGASPDTQYF. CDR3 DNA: TGTGCCATCAGTGGGAGTGGGGCATCCCCAGATACGCAGTATTTT.

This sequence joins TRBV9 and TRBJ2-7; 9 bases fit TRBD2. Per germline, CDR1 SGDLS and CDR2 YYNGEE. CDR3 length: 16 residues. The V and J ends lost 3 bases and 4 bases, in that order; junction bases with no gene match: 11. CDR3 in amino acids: CASSARGLATDYEQYF. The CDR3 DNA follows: TGTGCCAGCAGCGCTCGGGGACTAGCCACGGATTACGAGCAGTACTTC.

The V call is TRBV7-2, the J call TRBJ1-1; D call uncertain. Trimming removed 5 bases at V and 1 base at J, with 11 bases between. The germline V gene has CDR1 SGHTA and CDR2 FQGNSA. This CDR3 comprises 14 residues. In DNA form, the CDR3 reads TGTGCCAGCAGCCAAAACAGAGGGAACACTGAAGCTTTCTTT. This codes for CASSQNRGNTEAFF.

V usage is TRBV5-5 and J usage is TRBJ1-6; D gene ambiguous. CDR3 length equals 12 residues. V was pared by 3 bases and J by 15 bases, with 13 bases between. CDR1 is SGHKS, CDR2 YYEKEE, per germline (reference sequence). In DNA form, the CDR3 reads TGTGCCAGCAGCTCGGATAACCGGAACCTCCACTTT. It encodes CASSSDNRNLHF.

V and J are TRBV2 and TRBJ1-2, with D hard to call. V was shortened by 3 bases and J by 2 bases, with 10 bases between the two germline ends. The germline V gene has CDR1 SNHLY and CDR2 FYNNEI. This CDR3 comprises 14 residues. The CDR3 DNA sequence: TGTGCCAGCAGTGACGGCGGGCTAAACTATGGCTACACCTTC. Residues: CASSDGGLNYGYTF.

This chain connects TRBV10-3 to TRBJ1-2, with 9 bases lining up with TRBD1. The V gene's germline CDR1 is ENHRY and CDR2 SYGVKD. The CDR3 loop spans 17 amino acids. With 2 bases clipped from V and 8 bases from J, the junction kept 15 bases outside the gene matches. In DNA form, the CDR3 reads TGTGCCATCAGTGAGCCTACTAGCAGGGACAGGGCGGGCGGCTACACCTTC. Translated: CAISEPTSRDRAGGYTF.

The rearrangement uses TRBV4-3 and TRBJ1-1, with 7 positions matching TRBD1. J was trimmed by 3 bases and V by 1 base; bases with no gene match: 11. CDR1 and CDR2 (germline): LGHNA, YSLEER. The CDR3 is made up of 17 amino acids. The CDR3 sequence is CASSQARLDRADTEAFF. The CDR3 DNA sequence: TGCGCCAGCAGCCAAGCCCGCCTCGACAGGGCAGACACTGAAGCTTTCTTT.

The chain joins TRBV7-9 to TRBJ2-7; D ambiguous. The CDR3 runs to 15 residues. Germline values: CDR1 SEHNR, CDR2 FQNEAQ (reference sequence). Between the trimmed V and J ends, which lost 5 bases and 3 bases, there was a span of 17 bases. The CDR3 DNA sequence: TGTGCCAGCAGCCAGACGAAAGGAGTCTACTACGAGCAGTACTTC. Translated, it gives CASSQTKGVYYEQYF.

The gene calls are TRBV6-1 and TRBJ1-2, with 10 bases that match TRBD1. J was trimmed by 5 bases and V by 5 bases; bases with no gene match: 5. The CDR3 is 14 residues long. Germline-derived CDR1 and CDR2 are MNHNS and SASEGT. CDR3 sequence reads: CASSLGTGDYGYTF. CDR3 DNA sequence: TGTGCCAGCAGTCTAGGGACAGGGGATTATGGCTACACCTTC.

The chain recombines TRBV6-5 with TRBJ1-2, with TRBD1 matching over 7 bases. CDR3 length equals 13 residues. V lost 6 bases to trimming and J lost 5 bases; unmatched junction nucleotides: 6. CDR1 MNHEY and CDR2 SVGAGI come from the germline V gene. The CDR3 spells CASSPDRAYGYTF. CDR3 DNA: TGTGCCAGCAGCCCCGACAGGGCTTATGGCTACACCTTC.

In DNA form, the CDR3 reads TGCGCCAGCATCAGAATTTGGGAAGGACAGTGGAATAGCAATCAGCCCCAGCATTTT. It yields the protein CASIRIWEGQWNSNQPQHF. The chain joins TRBV10-1 to TRBJ1-5; D is perhaps TRBD1 (6 bases). CDR3 size: 19 residues. Germline V gives CDR1 WNHNN, CDR2 SYGVQD (reference sequence). Trimming stripped 7 bases from V and 0 bases from J, with 25 bases between.

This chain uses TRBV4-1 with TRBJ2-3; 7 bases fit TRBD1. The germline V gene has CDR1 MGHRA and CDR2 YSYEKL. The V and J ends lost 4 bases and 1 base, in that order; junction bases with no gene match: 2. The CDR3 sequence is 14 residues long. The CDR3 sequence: CASSRGQGTDTQYF. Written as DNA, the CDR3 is TGCGCCAGCAGCCGAGGACAGGGCACAGATACGCAGTATTTT.

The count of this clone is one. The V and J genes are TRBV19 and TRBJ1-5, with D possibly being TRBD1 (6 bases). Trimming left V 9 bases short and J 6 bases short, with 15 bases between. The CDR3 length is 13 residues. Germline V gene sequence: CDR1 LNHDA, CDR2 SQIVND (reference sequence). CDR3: CASLWGAGQPQHF. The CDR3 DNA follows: TGTGCCAGCCTATGGGGGGCAGGTCAGCCCCAGCATTTT.

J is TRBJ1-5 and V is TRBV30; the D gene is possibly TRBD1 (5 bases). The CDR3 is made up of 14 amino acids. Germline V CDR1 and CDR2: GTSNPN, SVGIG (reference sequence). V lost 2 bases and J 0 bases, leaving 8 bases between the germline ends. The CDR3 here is CAWSSGNSNQPQHF. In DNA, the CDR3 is TGTGCCTGGAGTTCAGGGAATAGCAATCAGCCCCAGCATTTT.

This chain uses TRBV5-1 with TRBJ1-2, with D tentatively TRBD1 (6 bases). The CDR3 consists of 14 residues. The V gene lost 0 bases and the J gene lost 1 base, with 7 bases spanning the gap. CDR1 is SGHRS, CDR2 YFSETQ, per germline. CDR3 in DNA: TGCGCCAGCAGCTTGGAGGGGGATAACTATGGCTACACCTTC. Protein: CASSLEGDNYGYTF.

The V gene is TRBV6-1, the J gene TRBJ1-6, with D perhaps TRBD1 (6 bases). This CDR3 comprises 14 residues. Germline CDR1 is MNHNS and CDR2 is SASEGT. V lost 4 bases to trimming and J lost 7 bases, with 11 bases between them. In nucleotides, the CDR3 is TGTGCCAGCAGTGTCGGGACACCCAATTCACCCCTCCACTTT. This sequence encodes CASSVGTPNSPLHF.

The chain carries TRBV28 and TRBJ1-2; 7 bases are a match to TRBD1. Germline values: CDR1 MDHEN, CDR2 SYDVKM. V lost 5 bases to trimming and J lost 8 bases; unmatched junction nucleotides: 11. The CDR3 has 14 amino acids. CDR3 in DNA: TGTGCCAGCAGTGTAGGACAGGATGAATGGGGCTACACCTTC. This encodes CASSVGQDEWGYTF.

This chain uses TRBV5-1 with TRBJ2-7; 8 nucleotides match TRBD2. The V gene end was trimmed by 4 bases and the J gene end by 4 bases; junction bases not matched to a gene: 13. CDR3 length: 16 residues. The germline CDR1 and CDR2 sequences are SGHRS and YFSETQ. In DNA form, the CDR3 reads TGCGCCAGCAGCACGGCGGCCGGGGGGGATCCTTACGAGCAGTACTTC. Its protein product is CASSTAAGGDPYEQYF.

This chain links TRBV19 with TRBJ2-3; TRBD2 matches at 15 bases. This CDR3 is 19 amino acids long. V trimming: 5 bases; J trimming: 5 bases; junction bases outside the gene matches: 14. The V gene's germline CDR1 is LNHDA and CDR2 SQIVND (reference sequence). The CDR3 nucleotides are TGTGCCAGTAGTGAGGGACTAGCGGGGGGCGATCTGGGTGGAGATACGCAGTATTTT. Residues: CASSEGLAGGDLGGDTQYF.